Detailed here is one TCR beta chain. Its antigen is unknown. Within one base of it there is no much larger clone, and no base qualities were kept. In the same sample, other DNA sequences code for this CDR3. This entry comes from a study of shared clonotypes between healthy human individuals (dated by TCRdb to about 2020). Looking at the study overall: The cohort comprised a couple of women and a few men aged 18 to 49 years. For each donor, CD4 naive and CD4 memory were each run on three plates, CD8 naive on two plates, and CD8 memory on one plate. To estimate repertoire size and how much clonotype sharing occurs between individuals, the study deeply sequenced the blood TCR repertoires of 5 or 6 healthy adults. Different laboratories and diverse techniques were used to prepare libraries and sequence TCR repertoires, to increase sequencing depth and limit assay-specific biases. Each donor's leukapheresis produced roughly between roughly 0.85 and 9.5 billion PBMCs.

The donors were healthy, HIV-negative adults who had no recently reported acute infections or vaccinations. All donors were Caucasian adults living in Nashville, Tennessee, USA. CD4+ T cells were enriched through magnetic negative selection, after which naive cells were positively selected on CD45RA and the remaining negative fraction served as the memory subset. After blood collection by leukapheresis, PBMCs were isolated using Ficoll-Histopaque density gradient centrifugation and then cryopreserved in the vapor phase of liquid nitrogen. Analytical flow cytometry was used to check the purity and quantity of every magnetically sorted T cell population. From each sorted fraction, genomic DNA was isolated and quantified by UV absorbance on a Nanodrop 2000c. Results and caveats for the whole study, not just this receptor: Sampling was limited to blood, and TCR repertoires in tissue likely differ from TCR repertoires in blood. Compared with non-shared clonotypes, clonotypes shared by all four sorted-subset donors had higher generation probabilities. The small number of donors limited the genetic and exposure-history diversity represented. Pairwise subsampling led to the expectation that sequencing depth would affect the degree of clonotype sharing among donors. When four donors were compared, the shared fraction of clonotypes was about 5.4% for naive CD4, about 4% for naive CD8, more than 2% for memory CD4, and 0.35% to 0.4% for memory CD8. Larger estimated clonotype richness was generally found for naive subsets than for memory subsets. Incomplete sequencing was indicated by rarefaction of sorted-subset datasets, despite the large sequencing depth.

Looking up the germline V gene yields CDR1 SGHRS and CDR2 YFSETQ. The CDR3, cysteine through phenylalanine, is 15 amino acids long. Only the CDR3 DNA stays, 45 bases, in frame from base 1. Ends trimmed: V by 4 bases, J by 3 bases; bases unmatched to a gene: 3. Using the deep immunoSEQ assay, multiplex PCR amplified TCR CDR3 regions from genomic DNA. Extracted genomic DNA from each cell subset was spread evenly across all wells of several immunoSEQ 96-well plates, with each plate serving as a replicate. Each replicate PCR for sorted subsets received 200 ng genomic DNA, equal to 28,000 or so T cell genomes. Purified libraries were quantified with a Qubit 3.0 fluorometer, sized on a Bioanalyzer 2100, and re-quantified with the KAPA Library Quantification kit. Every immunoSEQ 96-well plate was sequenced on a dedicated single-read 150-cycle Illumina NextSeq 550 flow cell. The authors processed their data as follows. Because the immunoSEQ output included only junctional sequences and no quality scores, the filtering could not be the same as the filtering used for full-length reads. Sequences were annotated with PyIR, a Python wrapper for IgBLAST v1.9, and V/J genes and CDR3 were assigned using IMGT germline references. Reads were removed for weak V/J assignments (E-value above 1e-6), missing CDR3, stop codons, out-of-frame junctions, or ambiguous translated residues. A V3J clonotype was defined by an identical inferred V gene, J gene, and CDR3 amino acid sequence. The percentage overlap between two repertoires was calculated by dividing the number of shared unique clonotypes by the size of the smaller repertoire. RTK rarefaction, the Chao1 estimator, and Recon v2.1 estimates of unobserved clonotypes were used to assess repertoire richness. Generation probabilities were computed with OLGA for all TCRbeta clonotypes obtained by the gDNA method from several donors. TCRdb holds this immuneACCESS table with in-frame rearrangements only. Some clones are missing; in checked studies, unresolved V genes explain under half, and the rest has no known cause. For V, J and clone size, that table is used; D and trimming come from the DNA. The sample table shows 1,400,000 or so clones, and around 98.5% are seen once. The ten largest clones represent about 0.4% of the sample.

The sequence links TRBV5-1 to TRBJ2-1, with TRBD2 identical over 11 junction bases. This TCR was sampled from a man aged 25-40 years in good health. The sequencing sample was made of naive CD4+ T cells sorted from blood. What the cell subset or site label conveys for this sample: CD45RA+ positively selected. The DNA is TGCGCCAGCAGCCTGGGACTAGCGGACTACAATGAGCAGTTCTTC. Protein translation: CASSLGLADYNEQFF.